One sample yielded the 21 T cell receptor beta chains listed below, sequenced in a study of PD-1 blockade in classical Hodgkin lymphoma. Autologous stem cell transplantation was followed by relapse in every patient, and brentuximab vedotin exposure varied. Sequenced by immunoSEQ multiplex PCR; TCRdb stores in-frame clones only, minus some. Here the sample spans under 25,000 clones, less than 85% being singletons. Sample: peripheral blood mononuclear cells (PBMCs), taken before the second cycle of nivolumab. The receptors here all came from a human donor with classical Hodgkin lymphoma.

This chain joins TRBV5-1 and TRBJ1-3; maybe TRBD1 (5 bases). This CDR3 spans 15 amino acids. Germline V CDR1 and CDR2: SGHRS, YFSETQ. Trimming took 4 bases from V and 0 from J, leaving 11 bases between them. The CDR3 region has the DNA TGCGCCAGCAGCCGAACGGGACTCTCTGGAAACACCATATATTTT. It is translated as CASSRTGLSGNTIYF.

V gene TRBV27 combines with J gene TRBJ2-2; 11 nucleotides align to TRBD1. Germline CDR1 reads MNHEY; CDR2 reads SMNVEV (reference sequence). Trimming took 5 bases from V and 4 from J; bases not matched to a gene: 6. This CDR3 comprises 16 residues. CDR3 sequence reads: CASSPWTGGGTGELFF. CDR3 nucleotides: TGTGCCAGCAGTCCCTGGACAGGGGGCGGCACCGGGGAGCTGTTTTTT.

The chain joins TRBV5-8 to TRBJ2-2; TRBD2 agrees at 11 bases. V dropped 2 bases and J dropped 3; count of bases not matched to a gene: 3. The germline gives CDR1 SGHTS, CDR2 YDEGEE. The CDR3 totals 16 residues. The CDR3 nucleotides read TGTGCCAGCAGCTTACTAGCGGGAGTCCACACCGGGGAGCTGTTTTTT. This codes for CASSLLAGVHTGELFF.

The V gene is TRBV27, the J gene TRBJ2-5, with 10 bases matching TRBD1. With V trimmed by 6 bases and J by 2 bases, 3 bases remained unmatched. This CDR3 has 14 residues. Germline V CDR1 and CDR2: MNHEY, SMNVEV (reference sequence). As DNA, the CDR3 is TGTGCCAGCAGGGGGACAGGGGAGCAAGAGACCCAGTACTTC. Amino acids: CASRGTGEQETQYF.

The chain recombines TRBV5-8 with TRBJ1-6; no reliable D call. The CDR3 is 16 amino acids. The germline V and J ends were trimmed by 0 bases and 0 bases, with 7 bases remaining between them. Germline lookup yields CDR1 SGHTS and CDR2 YDEGEE. The CDR3 region has the DNA TGTGCCAGCAGCTTGGACGGAAGCTCCTATAATTCACCCCTCCACTTT. Translating it yields CASSLDGSSYNSPLHF.

The chain links TRBV28 to TRBJ2-1; 8 bases are a match to TRBD1. This CDR3 contains 15 residues. V lost 3 bases, J lost 0 bases, and 1 base stayed unmatched. CDR1 MDHEN and CDR2 SYDVKM come from the germline V gene. The CDR3 is CASSFRGPSYNEQFF. The DNA for the CDR3 is TGTGCCAGCAGTTTCAGGGGGCCCTCCTACAATGAGCAGTTCTTC.

In this sample, this clone turned up once. This chain connects TRBV29-1 to TRBJ1-2; D remains unclear. The CDR3 consists of 10 residues. Trimming removed 3 bases at V and 7 bases at J, with 6 bases between. Germline-derived CDR1 and CDR2 are SQVTM and ANQGSEA. CDR3 nucleotide sequence: TGCAGCGTTGAGGTTGGTGGCTACACCTTC. Translated: CSVEVGGYTF. Full variable domain (rest looked up from reference TRBV29-1 and TRBJ1-2): SAVISQKPSRDICQRGTSLTIQCQVDSQVTMMFWYRQQPGQSLTLIATANQGSEATYESGFVIDKFPISRPNLTFSTLTVSNMSPEDSSIYLCSVEVGGYTFGSGTRLTVV.

The J gene is TRBJ2-5, the V gene TRBV10-1, with 7 bases fitting TRBD1. CDR3 length: 13 amino acids. Trimming cost V 5 bases and J 3 bases; bases outside gene matches: 3. Germline CDR1 reads WNHNN; CDR2 reads SYGVQD (reference sequence). CDR3 sequence (DNA): TGCGCCAGCAGTCCGACAGGGAAAGAGACCCAGTACTTC. Amino acid sequence: CASSPTGKETQYF.

The chain recombines TRBV5-4 with TRBJ2-6; D is unresolved. Germline V gene sequence: CDR1 SGHNT, CDR2 YYREEE (reference sequence). Between the trimmed V and J ends, which lost 1 base and 0 bases, there was a span of 14 bases. The CDR3 consists of 18 residues. This CDR3 is CASSLSAEWSSGANVLTF. CDR3 in DNA: TGTGCCAGCAGCTTGAGCGCGGAGTGGAGCTCTGGGGCCAACGTCCTGACTTTC.

This clone was counted a few times. The chain has TRBV28 and TRBJ1-5, with D uncertain. Deletions cut 3 bases from V and 5 bases from J, with 8 bases between. The germline V gene has CDR1 MDHEN and CDR2 SYDVKM. This CDR3 region has 13 residues. The CDR3 nucleotides read TGTGCCAGCAGTTTGGACGGTGATCAGCCCCAGCATTTT. Translated: CASSLDGDQPQHF.

This clone was observed a few times. V gene TRBV10-1 combines with J gene TRBJ2-1, with D possibly TRBD2 on 6 matching bases. The CDR3 has 13 residues. Looked up from germline, CDR1 is WNHNN and CDR2 is SYGVQD (reference sequence). The ends were cut back, 6 bases at V and 7 bases at J, with 13 bases in the middle. The CDR3 DNA is TGCGCCAGCAGGAATCCGGGACTTAATGAGCAGTTCTTC. It specifies CASRNPGLNEQFF.

The chain is built from TRBV6-1 and TRBJ2-5, with TRBD2 matching over 9 bases. CDR1 and CDR2 from the germline V gene are MNHNS and SASEGT. The CDR3 covers 13 residues. V lost 9 bases and J lost 5; bases outside the gene matches: 7. The CDR3 DNA is TGTGCCAGTAGCGGGAGTCTTTTGGAGACCCAGTACTTC. This sequence encodes CASSGSLLETQYF.

The V gene is TRBV27, the J gene TRBJ1-2, with D possibly being TRBD1 (5 bases). V was pared by 2 bases and J by 6 bases, with 7 bases between. Germline CDR1 MNHEY, CDR2 SMNVEV (reference sequence). The CDR3 consists of 12 residues. The CDR3 DNA reads TGTGCCAGCAGTTTAAGGGGACATGGCTACACCTTC. Its translation is CASSLRGHGYTF.

The chain carries TRBV29-1 and TRBJ2-7, with D tentatively TRBD1 or TRBD2 (5 bases each). Trimming cost V 4 bases and J 5 bases, with 12 bases left between them. The germline V gene has CDR1 SQVTM and CDR2 ANQGSEA. This CDR3 has 12 amino acids. The CDR3 reads CSVGDQIHEQYF. The CDR3 DNA reads as TGCAGCGTTGGGGACCAAATTCACGAGCAGTACTTC.

The CDR3 DNA reads as TGTGCCAGCAGTCCAGGACAGGGTGTGAATCCTGCCAAAAACATTCAGTACTTC. The encoded protein is CASSPGQGVNPAKNIQYF. The rearrangement uses TRBV27 and TRBJ2-4; 8 bases map to TRBD1. The germline V gene has CDR1 MNHEY and CDR2 SMNVEV (reference sequence). After removal of 5 bases from V and 1 base from J, the junction contained 13 bases not matched to a gene. The CDR3 length is 18 residues.

This clone has only a few counts. This rearrangement joins TRBV9 to TRBJ1-1; TRBD1 might be the D (5 bases). The V end lost 1 base, the J end lost 3 bases, and 10 bases lay between the germline ends. Germline V gene sequence: CDR1 SGDLS, CDR2 YYNGEE. The CDR3 is made up of 14 amino acids. This CDR3 is CASSVQGADTEAFF. The DNA of the CDR3 is TGTGCCAGCAGCGTACAGGGTGCGGACACTGAAGCTTTCTTT.

The chain carries TRBV6-1 and TRBJ2-2; D is possibly TRBD1 or TRBD2 (6 bases each). V lost 4 bases, J lost 4 bases, and 16 bases lay in between. The CDR3 is 16 residues long. Germline CDR1 and CDR2: MNHNS and SASEGT. CDR3 residues: CASSVIGGGGTGELFF. CDR3 sequence (DNA): TGTGCCAGCAGTGTTATTGGCGGAGGGGGCACCGGGGAGCTGTTTTTT.

This clone was seen once. The chain joins TRBV6-8 to TRBJ1-2, with no clear D. Trimming took off 2 bases at V and 4 bases at J, with 5 bases between the two ends. Germline V gene lookup returns CDR1 MNHGY and CDR2 SAAAGT. This CDR3 is built from 12 residues. CDR3 in amino acids: CASSYMAYGYTF. The CDR3 nucleotides are TGTGCCAGCAGTTACATGGCCTATGGCTACACCTTC.

The rearrangement joins TRBV19 to TRBJ2-1; D possibly corresponds to TRBD2 (6 bases). The CDR3 runs to 16 residues. CDR1 LNHDA and CDR2 SQIVND come from the germline V gene (reference sequence). Trimming removed 2 bases from V and 6 bases from J, with 17 bases in between. The CDR3 sequence: CASSIRMGSGSNEQFF. CDR3 nucleotides: TGTGCCAGTAGTATAAGGATGGGGAGCGGGTCCAATGAGCAGTTCTTC.

The chain has TRBV27 and TRBJ2-2, with no clear D. The V gene's germline CDR1 is MNHEY and CDR2 SMNVEV (reference sequence). The ends were cut back, 2 bases at V and 4 bases at J, with 5 bases in the middle. CDR3 size: 13 residues. The CDR3 nucleotides are TGTGCCAGCAGTTTAAAAGGCACCGGGGAGCTGTTTTTT. This codes for CASSLKGTGELFF.

The chain carries TRBV2 and TRBJ2-5, with unresolved D. This CDR3 contains 12 residues. Germline CDR1 SNHLY, CDR2 FYNNEI. V gave up 4 bases and J gave up 5 bases, with 8 bases separating them. The CDR3 coding sequence is TGTGCCAGCAGTGTTGTGCGGGAGACCCAGTACTTC. Protein sequence: CASSVVRETQYF.